This T cell receptor beta chain was retrieved from a study of shared clonotypes between healthy human individuals. Study details: Aged between 18 and 49, the donors were a couple of women and three men. Regarding the study as a whole: With several donors compared, around 5% of naive CD4 clonotypes were shared.

Notes on this clone: The antigen is unknown.

Assay: immunoSEQ multiplex PCR; the TCRdb copy retains only in-frame clones and omits some. The profile covers roughly 650,000 clones, with around 97% appearing a single time and approximately 0.057% taken by the ten largest. Germline lookup yields CDR1 SNHLY and CDR2 FYNNEI. The CDR3 has 11 amino acids. With 7 bases removed from V and 5 bases from J, the gap between germline ends came to 8 bases. The TCR sequence derives from a woman aged 25 to 39 in good health. The sequenced material came from naive CD4+ T cells sorted from blood. Subset specified: CD45RA+ positively selected. This rearrangement joins TRBV2 to TRBJ2-5; D ambiguous. The CDR3 spells CASTSWETQYF. As DNA, the CDR3 is TGTGCCAGCACCTCCTGGGAGACCCAGTACTTC.